This TCR beta chain was recovered during a study of early T cells in non-severe SARS-CoV-2 infection (dated by TCRdb to the early 2020s). Background on the whole study: Because TCR sequencing relied on bulk RNA taken from unsorted whole blood, pairing of alpha and beta chains was not possible.

The protocol used for the library was 5' RACE. The instrument was a NextSeq 500. The TCR library protocol attached unique molecular identifiers to individual cDNA molecules to correct for sequencing error and PCR bias. Both TCR alpha and beta chains were sequenced, and tight co-correlation was observed between alpha and beta sequence abundances in each sample. On the study's bioinformatics: Decombinator V4 was used to perform V gene, J gene and CDR3 annotation of TCR sequences. Expanded TCRs were defined as changing significantly between any two time points under a Poisson model with p below 0.0001. TCR abundances were normalised to the total number of TCRs sequenced in each sample and reported as counts per million. MAIT TCRs were defined by TRAV1-2 paired with TRAJ12, TRAJ20 or TRAJ33, and iNKT TCRs by TRAV10 paired with TRAJ18. VDJdb, accessed 1 November 2021, was searched for CMV, EBV and SARS-CoV-2 annotated TCRs, excluding TCRs annotated for multiple antigens. Starting from the raw public reads, TCRdb applied fastp trimming at Q25, assembled clones with MiXCR and retained in-frame beta chains. Rows are unified per CDR3 protein, each entry keeping the most common DNA and genes. These V and J calls originate from TCRdb's pipeline instead of the authors' own analysis. The sample contains more than 60,000 distinct CDR3 sequences, 4.9% of them found a single time. The ten largest clonotypes hold 4% to 5% of the sample.

This clonotype was recorded at least ten times. The antigen this receptor binds is unknown. No much larger clone is present one base from it, and per-base qualities are unavailable. General conclusions and limits of the study: VDJdb matching was skewed toward anti-spike CD8 responses and likely underestimated virus-specific expansions by missing private and CD4 specificities.

CDR1 and CDR2, looked up from the germline V gene, are LGHNA and YSLEER. V and J lose 1 base and 0 bases, and a span of 2 bases separates them. The CDR3 contains 13 residues, cysteine and phenylalanine counted. The DNA shown is the 39-base CDR3, in frame from base 1. The study was a case-control design nested within a healthcare worker cohort in London, UK, with weekly nasopharyngeal swab PCR tests and blood sampling. Healthcare workers were enrolled in the week of the UK lockdown, from 23 to 31 March 2020, and were followed every week for up to 16 weeks. The sequence is built from TRBV4-3 and TRBJ2-3, with the identity of the D gene unclear. This receptor was obtained from an adult who was a healthcare worker with PCR-confirmed SARS-CoV-2 infection or an uninfected control (not recorded which). The sample consisted of whole blood. The nucleotides are TGCGCCAGCAGCCAAGCTAGCACAGATACGCAGTATTTT. Its product reads: CASSQASTDTQYF.